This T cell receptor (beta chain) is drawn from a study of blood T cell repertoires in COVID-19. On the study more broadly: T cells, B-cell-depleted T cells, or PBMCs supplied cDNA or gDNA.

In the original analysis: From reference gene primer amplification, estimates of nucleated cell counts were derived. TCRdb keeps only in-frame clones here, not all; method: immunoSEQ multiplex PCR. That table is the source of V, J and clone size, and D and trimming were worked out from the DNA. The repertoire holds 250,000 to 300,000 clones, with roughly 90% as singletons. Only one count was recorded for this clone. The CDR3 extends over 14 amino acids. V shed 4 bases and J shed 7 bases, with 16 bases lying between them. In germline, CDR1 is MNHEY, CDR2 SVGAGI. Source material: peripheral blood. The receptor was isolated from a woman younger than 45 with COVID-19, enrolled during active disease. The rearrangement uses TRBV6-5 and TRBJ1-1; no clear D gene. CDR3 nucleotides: TGTGCCAGCAGTTCTGAGTCCCTTCGGGGTGAAGCTTTCTTT. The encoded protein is CASSSESLRGEAFF.